The entry below describes one T cell receptor beta chain. As originally analysed: For nucleated cells, counts were estimated from reference gene primer amplification. Repertoires were generated with immunoSEQ multiplex PCR, while TCRdb's copy carries only in-frame clones and drops some. V, J and clone size reflect that table, while D and trimming were determined from the DNA. The table records around 140,000 clones, more than 75% of them present only once. These data originate in a study of blood T cell repertoires in COVID-19. Looking at the study overall: Samples representing acute and convalescent COVID-19 were sourced from the United States, Italy and Spain. PBMCs, B-cell-depleted T cells, or T cells were the source of the cDNA or gDNA that made up the material.

From germline, CDR1 is MNHEY and CDR2 SVGEGT. Deletions cut 2 bases from V and 5 bases from J, with 9 bases between. CDR3 length equals 13 residues. The specimen sequenced was peripheral blood. The rearrangement joins TRBV6-2 or TRBV6-3 to TRBJ1-1; D is possibly TRBD1 (5 bases). This sequence was found in a woman aged 45-65 years with active or convalescent COVID-19. CDR3 DNA: TGTGCCAGCAGTTACGGAGGGGCGACTGAAGCTTTCTTT. Translation: CASSYGGATEAFF.